This TCR beta chain was identified in a study of T cell responses to AZD1222 COVID-19 vaccine. Germline-derived CDR1 and CDR2 are SGHDT and YYEEEE. The CDR3 covers 16 residues. After removal of 0 bases from V and 4 bases from J, the junction contained 9 bases not matched to a gene. Study-wide results and limits: Two AZD1222 administrations were followed by greater Spike-specific TCR breadth and depth. Females outnumbered males among donors, who were mostly white British; clonal diversity was possibly underestimated. Unmutated variant regions reportedly attract nearly half of all spike-specific TCRs. Only a handful of AZD1222 recipients were seropositive at baseline.

Sequencing used immunoSEQ multiplex PCR; TCRdb keeps in-frame clones, though not all of them. In the table there are approximately 150,000 clones, about 90% of which are singletons. As for this clone: The antigen remains undetermined.

The chain employs TRBV5-6 and TRBJ2-7; 8 bases are a match to TRBD1. This sequence was found in an adult in good health. Source: peripheral blood, taken on day 0 of AZD1222 vaccination. The CDR3 region is CASSLVGVRGHYEQYF. CDR3 in DNA: TGTGCCAGCAGCTTGGTAGGGGTCAGGGGGCATTACGAGCAGTACTTC.